The clone carrying this T cell receptor beta chain appeared many times. What it binds is unknown. This entry comes from a study of identical twins. Overall study results and limits: For out-of-frame beta sequences, excess twin sharing was weaker.

The germline V and J ends were trimmed by 0 bases and 2 bases, with 19 bases remaining between them. Germline V lookup: CDR1 MGHRA, CDR2 YSYEKL. The CDR3 contains 18 residues. MiXCR, run by TCRdb on the 5' RACE reads, gives a single entry per CDR3 protein. The repertoire has approximately 670,000 distinct CDR3 sequences, around 5.7% of them found once; the top ten carry around 1.7%. Material: naive T cells sorted from blood. The receptor was isolated from a man aged 18 to 35 in good health. The chain uses TRBV4-1 and TRBJ2-5; D possibly uses TRBD1 or TRBD2 (5 bases each). DNA of the CDR3: TGCGCCAGCAGCCAAGATCCCGCGGGTGGGGCGGAACAAGAGACCCAGTACTTC. Protein sequence: CASSQDPAGGAEQETQYF.